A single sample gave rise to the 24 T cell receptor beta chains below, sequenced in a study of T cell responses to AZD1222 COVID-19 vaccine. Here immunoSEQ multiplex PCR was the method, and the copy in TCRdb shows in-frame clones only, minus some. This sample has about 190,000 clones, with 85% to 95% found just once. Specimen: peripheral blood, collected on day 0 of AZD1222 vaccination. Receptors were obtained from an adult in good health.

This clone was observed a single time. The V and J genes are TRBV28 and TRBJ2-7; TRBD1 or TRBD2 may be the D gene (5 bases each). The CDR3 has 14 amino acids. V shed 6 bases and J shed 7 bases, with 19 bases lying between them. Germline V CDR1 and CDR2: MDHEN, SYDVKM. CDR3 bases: TGTGCCAGCAGCTTCGGGACCTCTACGGGGGAGCAGTACTTC. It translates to CASSFGTSTGEQYF. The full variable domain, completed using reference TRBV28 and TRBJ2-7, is DVKVTQSSRYLVKRTGEKVFLECVQDMDHENMFWYRQDPGLGLRLIYFSYDVKMKEKGDIPEGYSVSREKKERFSLILESASTNQTSMYLCASSFGTSTGEQYFGPGTRLTVT.

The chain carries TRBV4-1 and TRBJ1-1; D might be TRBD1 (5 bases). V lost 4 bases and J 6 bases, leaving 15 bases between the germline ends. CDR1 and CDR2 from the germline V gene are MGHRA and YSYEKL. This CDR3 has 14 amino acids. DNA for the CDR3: TGCGCCAGCAGCCTCGGGGCGATCGATCCTGAAGCTTTCTTT. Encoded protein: CASSLGAIDPEAFF.

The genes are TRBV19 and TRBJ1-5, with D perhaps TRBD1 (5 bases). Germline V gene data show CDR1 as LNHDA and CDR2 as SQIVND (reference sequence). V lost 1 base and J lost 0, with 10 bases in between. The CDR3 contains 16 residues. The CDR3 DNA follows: TGTGCCAGTAGTATAGTCCCTAGGGGTAGCAATCAGCCCCAGCATTTT. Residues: CASSIVPRGSNQPQHF.

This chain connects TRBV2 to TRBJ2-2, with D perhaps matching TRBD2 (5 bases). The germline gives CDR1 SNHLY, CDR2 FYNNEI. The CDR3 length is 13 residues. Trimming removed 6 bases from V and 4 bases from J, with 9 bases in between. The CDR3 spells CASRRAVTGELFF. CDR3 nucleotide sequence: TGTGCCAGCAGGAGGGCGGTCACCGGGGAGCTGTTTTTT.

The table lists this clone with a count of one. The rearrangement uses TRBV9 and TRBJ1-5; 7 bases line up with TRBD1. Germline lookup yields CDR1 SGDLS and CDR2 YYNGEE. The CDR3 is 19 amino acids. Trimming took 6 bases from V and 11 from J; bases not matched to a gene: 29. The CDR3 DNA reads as TGTGCCAGCATCCAGTCCCTCCGGGACCTCCGCAACAGGGGCTGGACCCAGCATTTT. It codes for CASIQSLRDLRNRGWTQHF.

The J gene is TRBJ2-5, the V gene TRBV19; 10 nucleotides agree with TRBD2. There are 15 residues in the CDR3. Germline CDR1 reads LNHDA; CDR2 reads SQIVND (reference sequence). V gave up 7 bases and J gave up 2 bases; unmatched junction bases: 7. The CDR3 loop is CASMGLLAGQETQYF. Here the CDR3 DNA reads TGTGCCAGTATGGGACTACTAGCGGGGCAAGAGACCCAGTACTTC.

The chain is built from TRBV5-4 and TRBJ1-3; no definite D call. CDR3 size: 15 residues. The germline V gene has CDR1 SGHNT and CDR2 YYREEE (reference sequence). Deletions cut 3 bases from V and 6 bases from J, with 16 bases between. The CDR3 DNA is TGTGCCAGCAGCTCCCCGGCGGAGTCGACAAACACCATATATTTT. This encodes CASSSPAESTNTIYF.

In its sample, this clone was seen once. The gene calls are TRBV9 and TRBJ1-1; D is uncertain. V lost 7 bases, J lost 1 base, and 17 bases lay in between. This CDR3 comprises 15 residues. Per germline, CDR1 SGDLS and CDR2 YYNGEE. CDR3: CASSAPASWNTEAFF. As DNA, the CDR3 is TGTGCCAGCTCCGCTCCCGCCAGCTGGAACACTGAAGCTTTCTTT.

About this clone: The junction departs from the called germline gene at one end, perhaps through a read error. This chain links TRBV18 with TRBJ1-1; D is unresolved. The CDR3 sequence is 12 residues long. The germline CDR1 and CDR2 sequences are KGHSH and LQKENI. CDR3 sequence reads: CASSPNRDRAAF. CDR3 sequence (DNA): TGTGCCAGCTCACCCAATCGCGACCGGGCCGCCTTT.

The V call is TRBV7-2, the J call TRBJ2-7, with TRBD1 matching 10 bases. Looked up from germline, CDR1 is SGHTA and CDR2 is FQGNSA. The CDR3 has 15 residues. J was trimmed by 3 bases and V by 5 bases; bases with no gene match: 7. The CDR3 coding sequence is TGTGCCAGCAGCAAAGGACAGGGGGGTGACTACGAGCAGTACTTC. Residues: CASSKGQGGDYEQYF.

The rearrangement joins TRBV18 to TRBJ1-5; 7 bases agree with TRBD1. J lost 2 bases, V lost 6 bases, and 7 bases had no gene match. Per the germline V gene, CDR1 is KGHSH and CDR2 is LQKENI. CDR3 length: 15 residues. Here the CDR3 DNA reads TGTGCCAGCTCCCCCGACAGGGCCGGCAATCAGCCCCAGCATTTT. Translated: CASSPDRAGNQPQHF.

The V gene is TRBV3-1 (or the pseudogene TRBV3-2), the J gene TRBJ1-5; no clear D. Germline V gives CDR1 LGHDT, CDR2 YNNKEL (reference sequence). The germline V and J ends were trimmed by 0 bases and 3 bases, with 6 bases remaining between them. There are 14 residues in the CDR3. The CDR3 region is CASSQEADNQPQHF. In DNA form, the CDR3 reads TGTGCCAGCAGCCAAGAGGCAGACAATCAGCCCCAGCATTTT.

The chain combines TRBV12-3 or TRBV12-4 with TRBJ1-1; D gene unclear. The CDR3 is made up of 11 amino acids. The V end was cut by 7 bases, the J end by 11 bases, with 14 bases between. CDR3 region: CASTPGRVAFF. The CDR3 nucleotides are TGTGCCAGCACCCCCGGAAGAGTGGCTTTCTTT.

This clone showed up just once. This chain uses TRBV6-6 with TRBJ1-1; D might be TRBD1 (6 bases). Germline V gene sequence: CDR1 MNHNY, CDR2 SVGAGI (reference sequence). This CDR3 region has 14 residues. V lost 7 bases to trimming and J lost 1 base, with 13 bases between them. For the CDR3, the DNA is TGTGCCAGCATTGTCGGGGGCAGGAACACTGAAGCTTTCTTT. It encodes CASIVGGRNTEAFF.

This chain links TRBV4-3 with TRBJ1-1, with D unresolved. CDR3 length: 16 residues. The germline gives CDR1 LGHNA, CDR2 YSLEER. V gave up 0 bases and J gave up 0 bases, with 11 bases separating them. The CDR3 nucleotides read TGCGCCAGCAGCCAAGATCGCGGACTCCTGAACACTGAAGCTTTCTTT. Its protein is CASSQDRGLLNTEAFF.

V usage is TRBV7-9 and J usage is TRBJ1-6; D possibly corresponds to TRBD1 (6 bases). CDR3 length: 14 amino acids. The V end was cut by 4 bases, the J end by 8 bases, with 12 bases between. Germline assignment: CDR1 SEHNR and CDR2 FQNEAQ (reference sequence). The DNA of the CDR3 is TGTGCCAGCAGCTCCTCGGGGGCTGATTCACCCCTCCACTTT. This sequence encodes CASSSSGADSPLHF.

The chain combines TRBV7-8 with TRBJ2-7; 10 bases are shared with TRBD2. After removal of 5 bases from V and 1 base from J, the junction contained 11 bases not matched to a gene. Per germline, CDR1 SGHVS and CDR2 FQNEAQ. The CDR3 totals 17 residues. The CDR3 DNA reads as TGTGCCAGCAGCCCGAGCTGGAGGACTAGCGGTTCCTACGAGCAGTACTTC. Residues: CASSPSWRTSGSYEQYF.

The CDR3 loop is CASSLMRVNSPLHF. For the CDR3, the DNA is TGCGCCAGCAGCTTGATGAGGGTCAATTCACCCCTCCACTTT. The gene calls are TRBV5-1 and TRBJ1-6; D is uncertain. Looked up from germline, CDR1 is SGHRS and CDR2 is YFSETQ. There are 14 residues in the CDR3. V shed 1 base and J shed 7 bases, with 9 bases lying between them.

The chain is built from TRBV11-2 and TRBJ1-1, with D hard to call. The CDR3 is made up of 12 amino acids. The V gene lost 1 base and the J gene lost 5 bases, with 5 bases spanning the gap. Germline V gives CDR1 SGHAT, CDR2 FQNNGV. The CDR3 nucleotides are TGTGCCAGCAGCTTAGCGGAGACTGAAGCTTTCTTT. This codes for CASSLAETEAFF.

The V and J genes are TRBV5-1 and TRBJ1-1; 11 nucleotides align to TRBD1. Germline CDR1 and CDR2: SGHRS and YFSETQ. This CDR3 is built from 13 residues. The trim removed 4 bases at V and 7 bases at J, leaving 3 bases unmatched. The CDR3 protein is CASSLGQGVEAFF. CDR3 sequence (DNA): TGCGCCAGCAGCCTGGGACAGGGGGTTGAAGCTTTCTTT.

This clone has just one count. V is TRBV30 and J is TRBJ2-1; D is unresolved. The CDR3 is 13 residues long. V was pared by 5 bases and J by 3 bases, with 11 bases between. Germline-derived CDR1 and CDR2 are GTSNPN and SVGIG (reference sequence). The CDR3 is CAWCGEGYNEQFF. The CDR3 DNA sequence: TGTGCCTGGTGTGGAGAAGGCTACAATGAGCAGTTCTTC.

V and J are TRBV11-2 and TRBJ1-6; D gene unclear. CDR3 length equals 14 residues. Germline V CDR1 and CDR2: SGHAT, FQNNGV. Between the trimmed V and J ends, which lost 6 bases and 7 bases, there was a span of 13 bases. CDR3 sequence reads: CASRPGLGNSPLHF. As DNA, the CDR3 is TGTGCCAGCAGGCCTGGGCTGGGGAATTCACCCCTCCACTTT.

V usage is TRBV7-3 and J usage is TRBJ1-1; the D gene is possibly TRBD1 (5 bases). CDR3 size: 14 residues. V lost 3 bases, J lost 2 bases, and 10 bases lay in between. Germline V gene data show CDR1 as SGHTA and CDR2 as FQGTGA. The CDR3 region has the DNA TGTGCCAGCAGCTTCTCAGGGACTAACACTGAAGCTTTCTTT. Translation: CASSFSGTNTEAFF.

The DNA of the CDR3 is TGTGCCAGCAGCCAAAAAGGGTGGACAGGGAATGGCGGGGAGCTGTTTTTT. Translating it yields CASSQKGWTGNGGELFF. The rearrangement links TRBV4-2 to TRBJ2-2; 8 positions match TRBD1. The CDR3 sequence is 17 residues long. Germline assignment: CDR1 LGHNA and CDR2 YNFKEQ. The junction had 12 bases not matched to a gene; V was cut back by 2 bases and J by 7 bases.